This T cell receptor beta chain was recovered during a study of radiotherapy plus CTLA-4 blockade in lung cancer. Study-level background: Disease control was seen in approximately 29% of patients, objective responses in 15% to 20%. Whole-study findings and limits: Best predicting response, reportedly, were early blood T cell clone dynamics, with interferon-beta. Researchers report tumor-derived TCR clones expanding in blood after radiotherapy plus ipilimumab.

The assay was immunoSEQ multiplex PCR, and TCRdb's table has in-frame clones only and misses some. This table holds about 99,000 clones, almost 90% found once. Receiving focal radiation plus CTLA-4 blockade with ipilimumab were patients who had chemo-refractory metastatic non-small-cell lung cancer. Points on this clone: The target antigen is unknown.

This receptor was taken from a human donor with non-small cell lung cancer that progressed on radiotherapy plus ipilimumab. The input for sequencing was peripheral blood, taken from a patient treated with radiotherapy plus ipilimumab.

CDR3 amino acids: CASSNPGTGGEKLFF. The CDR3 region has the DNA TGTGCCAGCAGCAACCCCGGGACAGGGGGTGAAAAACTGTTTTTT. The genes are TRBV28 and TRBJ1-4; the match to TRBD1 covers 11 bases. CDR1 and CDR2 from the germline V gene are MDHEN and SYDVKM. V trimming: 6 bases; J trimming: 7 bases; junction bases outside the gene matches: 7. This CDR3 has 15 residues.